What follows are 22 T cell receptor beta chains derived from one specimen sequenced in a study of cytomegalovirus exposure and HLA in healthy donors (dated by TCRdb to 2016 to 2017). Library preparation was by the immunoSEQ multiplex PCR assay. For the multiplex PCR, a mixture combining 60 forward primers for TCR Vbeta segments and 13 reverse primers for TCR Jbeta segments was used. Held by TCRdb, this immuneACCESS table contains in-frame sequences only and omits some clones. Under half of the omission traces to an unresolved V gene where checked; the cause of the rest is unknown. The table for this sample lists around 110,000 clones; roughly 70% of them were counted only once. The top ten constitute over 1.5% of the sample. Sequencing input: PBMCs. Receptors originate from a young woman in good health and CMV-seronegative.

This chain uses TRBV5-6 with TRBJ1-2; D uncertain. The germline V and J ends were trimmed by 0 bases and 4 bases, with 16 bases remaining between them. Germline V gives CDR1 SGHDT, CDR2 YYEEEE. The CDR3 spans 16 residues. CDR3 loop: CASSLDGGGSSYGYTF. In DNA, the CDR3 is TGTGCCAGCAGCTTGGATGGAGGAGGCTCTAGCTATGGCTACACCTTC.

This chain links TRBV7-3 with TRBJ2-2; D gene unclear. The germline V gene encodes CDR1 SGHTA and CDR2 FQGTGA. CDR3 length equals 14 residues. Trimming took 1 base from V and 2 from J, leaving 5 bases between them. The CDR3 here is CASSLNRNTGELFF. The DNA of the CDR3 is TGTGCCAGCAGCTTAAACAGAAACACCGGGGAGCTGTTTTTT.

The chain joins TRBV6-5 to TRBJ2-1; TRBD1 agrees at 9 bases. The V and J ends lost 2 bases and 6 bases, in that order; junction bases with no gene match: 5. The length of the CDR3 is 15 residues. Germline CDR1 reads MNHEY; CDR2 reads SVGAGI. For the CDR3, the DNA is TGTGCCAGCAGTTACCGGGGACAGGGTTTCAATGAGCAGTTCTTC. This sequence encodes CASSYRGQGFNEQFF.

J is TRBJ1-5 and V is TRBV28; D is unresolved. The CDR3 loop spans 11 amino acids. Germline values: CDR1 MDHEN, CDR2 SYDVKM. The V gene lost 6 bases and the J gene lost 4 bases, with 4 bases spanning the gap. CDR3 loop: CASSLNQPQHF. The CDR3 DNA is TGTGCCAGCAGCCTTAATCAGCCCCAGCATTTT.

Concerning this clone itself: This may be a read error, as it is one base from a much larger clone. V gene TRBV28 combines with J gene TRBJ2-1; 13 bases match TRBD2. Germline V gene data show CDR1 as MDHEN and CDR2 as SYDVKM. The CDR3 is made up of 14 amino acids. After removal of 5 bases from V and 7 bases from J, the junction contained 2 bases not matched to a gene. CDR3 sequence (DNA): TGTGCCAGCAGTGGGACTAGCGGGGAGAATGAGCAGTTCTTC. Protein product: CASSGTSGENEQFF. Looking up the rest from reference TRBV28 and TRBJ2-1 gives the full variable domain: DVKVTQSSRYLVKRTGEKVFLECVQDMDHENMFWYRQDPGLGLRLIYFSYDVKMKEKGDIPEGYSVSREKKERFSLILESASTNQTSMYLCASSGTSGENEQFFGPGTRLTVL.

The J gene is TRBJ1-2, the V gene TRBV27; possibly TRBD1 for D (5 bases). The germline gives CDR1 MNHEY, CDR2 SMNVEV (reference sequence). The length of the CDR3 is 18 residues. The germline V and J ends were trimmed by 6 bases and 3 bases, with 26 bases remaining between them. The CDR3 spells CASSRQVADSLRDYGYTF. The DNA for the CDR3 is TGTGCCAGCAGCCGCCAGGTCGCAGACAGCCTCCGTGACTATGGCTACACCTTC.

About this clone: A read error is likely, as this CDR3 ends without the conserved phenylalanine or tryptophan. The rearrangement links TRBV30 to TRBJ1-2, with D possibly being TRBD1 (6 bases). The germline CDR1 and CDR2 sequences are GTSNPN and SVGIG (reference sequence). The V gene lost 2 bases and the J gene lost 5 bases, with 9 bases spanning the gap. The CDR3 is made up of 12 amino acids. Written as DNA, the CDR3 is TGTGCCTGGAGTAAGGGGGTTTATGGCTACACCGTC. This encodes CAWSKGVYGYTV.

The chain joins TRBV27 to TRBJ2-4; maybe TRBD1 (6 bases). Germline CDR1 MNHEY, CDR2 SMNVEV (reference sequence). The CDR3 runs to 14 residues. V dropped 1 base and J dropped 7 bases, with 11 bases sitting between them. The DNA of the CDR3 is TGTGCCAGCAGTTTATATGAAAGGGGGAACATTCAGTACTTC. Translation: CASSLYERGNIQYF.

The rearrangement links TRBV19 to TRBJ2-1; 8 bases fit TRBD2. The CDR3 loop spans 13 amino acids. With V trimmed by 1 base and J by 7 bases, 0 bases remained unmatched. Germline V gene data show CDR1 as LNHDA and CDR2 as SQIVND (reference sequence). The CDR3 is CASSIVAGNEQFF. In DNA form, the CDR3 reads TGTGCCAGTAGTATAGTAGCGGGGAATGAGCAGTTCTTC.

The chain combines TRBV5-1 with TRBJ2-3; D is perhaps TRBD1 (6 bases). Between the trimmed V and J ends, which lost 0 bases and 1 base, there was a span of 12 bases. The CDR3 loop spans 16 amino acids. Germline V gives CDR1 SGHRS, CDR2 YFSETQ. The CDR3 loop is CASSLVGAGGTDTQYF. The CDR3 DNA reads TGCGCCAGCAGCTTGGTGGGTGCAGGGGGCACAGATACGCAGTATTTT.

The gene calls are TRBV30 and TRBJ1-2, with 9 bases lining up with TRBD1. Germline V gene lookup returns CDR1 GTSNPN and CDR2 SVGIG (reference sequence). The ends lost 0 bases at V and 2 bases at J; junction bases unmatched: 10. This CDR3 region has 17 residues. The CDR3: CAWSVGTGHMGNYGYTF. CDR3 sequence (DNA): TGTGCCTGGAGTGTCGGGACAGGGCATATGGGGAACTATGGCTACACCTTC.

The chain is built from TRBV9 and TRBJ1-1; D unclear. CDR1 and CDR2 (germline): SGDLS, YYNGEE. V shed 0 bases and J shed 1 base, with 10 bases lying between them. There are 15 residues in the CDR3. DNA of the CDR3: TGTGCCAGCAGCGTAGAGGCGGCGCGGAACACTGAAGCTTTCTTT. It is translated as CASSVEAARNTEAFF.

The DNA of the CDR3 is TGCGCCAGCAGCCAGGGCCTTGATGAGTACAATGAGCAGTTCTTC. Its translation is CASSQGLDEYNEQFF. The chain links TRBV4-1 to TRBJ2-1; D is uncertain. Trimming took 3 bases from V and 4 from J, leaving 13 bases between them. The CDR3 has 15 amino acids. Germline loops: CDR1 MGHRA, CDR2 YSYEKL.

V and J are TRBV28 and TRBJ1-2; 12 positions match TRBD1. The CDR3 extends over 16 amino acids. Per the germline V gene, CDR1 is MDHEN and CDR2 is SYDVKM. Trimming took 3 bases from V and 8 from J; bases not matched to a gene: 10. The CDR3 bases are TGTGCCAGCAGTTTGCCCCCGGGACAGGGGGCGTGGGGCTACACCTTC. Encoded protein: CASSLPPGQGAWGYTF.

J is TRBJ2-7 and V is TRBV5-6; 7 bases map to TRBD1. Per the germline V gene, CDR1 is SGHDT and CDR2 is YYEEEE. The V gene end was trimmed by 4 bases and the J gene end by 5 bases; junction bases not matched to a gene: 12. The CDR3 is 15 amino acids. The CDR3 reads CASSGKDRMAHEQYF. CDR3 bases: TGTGCCAGCAGCGGGAAGGACAGGATGGCCCACGAGCAGTACTTC.

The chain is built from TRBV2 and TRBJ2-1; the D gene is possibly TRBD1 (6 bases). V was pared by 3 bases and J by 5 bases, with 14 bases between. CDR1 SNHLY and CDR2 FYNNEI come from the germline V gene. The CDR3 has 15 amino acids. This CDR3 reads CASSEVQGRNNEQFF. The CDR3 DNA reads TGTGCCAGCAGTGAGGTGCAGGGGCGGAACAATGAGCAGTTCTTC.

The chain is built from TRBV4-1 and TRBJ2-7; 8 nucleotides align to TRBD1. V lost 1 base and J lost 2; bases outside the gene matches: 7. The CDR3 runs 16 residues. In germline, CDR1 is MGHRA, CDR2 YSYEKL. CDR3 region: CASSQAAGQGAYEQYF. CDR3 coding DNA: TGCGCCAGCAGCCAAGCGGCAGGACAGGGCGCCTACGAGCAGTACTTC.

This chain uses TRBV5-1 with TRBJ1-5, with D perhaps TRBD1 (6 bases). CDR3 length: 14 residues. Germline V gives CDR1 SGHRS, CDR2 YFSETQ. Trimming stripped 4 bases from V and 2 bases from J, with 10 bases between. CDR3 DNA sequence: TGCGCCAGCAGCCCTGGACAGCGCAATCAGCCCCAGCATTTT. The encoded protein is CASSPGQRNQPQHF. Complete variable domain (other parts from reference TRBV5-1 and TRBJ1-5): KAGVTQTPRYLIKTRGQQVTLSCSPISGHRSVSWYQQTPGQGLQFLFEYFSETQRNKGNFPGRFSGRQFSNSRSEMNVSTLELGDSALYLCASSPGQRNQPQHFGDGTRLSIL.

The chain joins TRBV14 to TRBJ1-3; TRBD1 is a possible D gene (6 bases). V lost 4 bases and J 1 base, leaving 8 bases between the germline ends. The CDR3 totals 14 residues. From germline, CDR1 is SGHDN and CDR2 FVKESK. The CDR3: CASSRTGSGNTIYF. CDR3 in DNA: TGTGCCAGCAGCCGTACAGGGTCTGGAAACACCATATATTTT. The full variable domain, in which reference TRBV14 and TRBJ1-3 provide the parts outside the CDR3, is EAGVTQFPSHSVIEKGQTVTLRCDPISGHDNLYWYRRVMGKEIKFLLHFVKESKQDESGMPNNRFLAERTGGTYSTLKVQPAELEDSGVYFCASSRTGSGNTIYFGEGSWLTVV.

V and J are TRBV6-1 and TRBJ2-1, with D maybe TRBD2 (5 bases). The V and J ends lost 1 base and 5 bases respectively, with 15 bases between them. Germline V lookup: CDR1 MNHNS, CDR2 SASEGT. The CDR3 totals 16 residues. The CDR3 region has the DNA TGTGCCAGCAGTGAAGAACCTAGCACGACCGACAATGAGCAGTTCTTC. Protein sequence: CASSEEPSTTDNEQFF.

The CDR3 bases are TGTGCCAGCAGGGGGGCCTTGAACTCTGGAAACACCATATATTTT. It is translated as CASRGALNSGNTIYF. The chain uses TRBV2 and TRBJ1-3, with D possibly TRBD1 on 6 matching bases. Germline lookup yields CDR1 SNHLY and CDR2 FYNNEI. CDR3 length: 15 amino acids. Trimming left V 6 bases short and J 0 bases short, with 12 bases between. The whole variable domain, remainder taken from reference TRBV2 and TRBJ1-3, is EPEVTQTPSHQVTQMGQEVILRCVPISNHLYFYWYRQILGQKVEFLVSFYNNEISEKSEIFDDQFSVERPDGSNFTLKIRSTKLEDSAMYFCASRGALNSGNTIYFGEGSWLTVV.

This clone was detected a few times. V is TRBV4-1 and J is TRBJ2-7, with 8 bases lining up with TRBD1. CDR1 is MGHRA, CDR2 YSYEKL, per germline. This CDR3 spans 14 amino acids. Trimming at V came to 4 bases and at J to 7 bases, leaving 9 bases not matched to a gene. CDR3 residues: CASSPGQGGLEQYF. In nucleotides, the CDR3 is TGCGCCAGCAGCCCCGGACAGGGCGGTTTGGAGCAGTACTTC.